Listed here is a single TCR beta chain. Authors' analysis steps: Reference gene primer amplification gave estimated nucleated cell counts. Clones were read by immunoSEQ multiplex PCR, and TCRdb kept only the in-frame ones, dropping some. V and J calls and clone size are given by that table; D and trimming were obtained from the DNA. The sample carries fewer than 350,000 clones, roughly 90% recorded once. The data derive from a study of blood T cell repertoires in COVID-19. The ends were cut back, 1 base at V and 9 bases at J, with 17 bases in the middle. Germline CDR1 SGHRS, CDR2 YFSETQ. CDR3 size: 15 residues.

The clonotype comes from a man aged 18 to 35 with active or convalescent COVID-19. This chain links TRBV5-1 with TRBJ2-1; maybe TRBD2 (7 bases). Sequencing input: peripheral blood. The chain's CDR3 is CASSLRGAQAGEQFF. The CDR3, as DNA: TGCGCCAGCAGCTTGCGGGGGGCCCAGGCAGGTGAGCAGTTCTTC.